This TCR beta chain was retrieved from a study of tumor-infiltrating lymphocytes in localized non-small cell lung cancer. General study points: Higher tumor T cell infiltration than in uninvolved lung was supported by TCRbeta sequencing.

The assay was immunoSEQ multiplex PCR, and TCRdb's table has in-frame clones only and misses some. The table lists about 16,000 clones, around 74% of them singletons. As to this clone: What it binds is unknown.

The sequence was collected from a human donor with non-small cell lung cancer. Sequences were obtained from lung tumor tissue.

As DNA, the CDR3 is TGTGCCAGCAGTCCCTGGGGAGACAGGGGGTACCAAGAGACCCAGTACTTC. Amino acid sequence: CASSPWGDRGYQETQYF. The chain is built from TRBV27 and TRBJ2-5; 9 bases align to TRBD1. The CDR3 is 17 amino acids. From germline, CDR1 is MNHEY and CDR2 SMNVEV (reference sequence). After removal of 5 bases from V and 0 bases from J, the junction contained 10 bases not matched to a gene.